This entry describes one T cell receptor beta chain. Its specificity is unknown. What was amplified from RNA transcripts were TCR beta CDR3 regions. The primer set for the first-round RT-PCR of the TCR CDR3 was HTBI. Each CDR3 protein is one row after TCRdb ran MiXCR on the multiplex PCR reads. This table has around 600,000 distinct CDR3 sequences, about 14% appearing once. This sample is part of a study of T cells in Graves' hyperthyroidism and ophthalmopathy. Study outcomes and limitations: Blood held most thyroid clonotypes expanded above 0.001 frequency.

This TCR was sampled from a woman between 45 and 60 years old with Graves' ophthalmopathy. Sample: blood.

The CDR3 DNA is TGTGCCAGCAGCTCCGATGGCGGCACTGAAGCTTTCTTT. Encoded protein: CASSSDGGTEAFF. The V and J genes are TRBV12-3 or TRBV12-4 and TRBJ1-1; D unclear. Deletions cut 6 bases from V and 4 bases from J, with 12 bases between. The CDR3 length is 13 residues.